This TCR beta chain was documented in a study of blood T cell repertoires in COVID-19. Study details: COVID-19 samples from acute and convalescent phases originated in the United States, Italy and Spain. T cells, B-cell-depleted T cells, or PBMCs supplied cDNA or gDNA.

V lost 5 bases to trimming and J lost 4 bases; unmatched junction nucleotides: 4. In germline, CDR1 is SGHAT, CDR2 FQNNGV. The CDR3 has 15 residues. Sequenced by immunoSEQ multiplex PCR; TCRdb stores in-frame clones only, minus some. The sample contains about 95,000 clones, 89% of which appear only once. The sample comprised peripheral blood. The chain couples TRBV11-2 to TRBJ2-2; 10 bases align to TRBD1. The sequence came from a woman between 65 and 79 years old with acute or convalescent COVID-19. This CDR3 is CASSPRTGGTGELFF. In DNA form, the CDR3 reads TGTGCCAGCAGCCCGAGGACAGGGGGCACCGGGGAGCTGTTTTTT.